Each of the 23 T cell receptor beta chains below was sequenced from the same sample in a study of control samples from healthy donors and cancer patients. The data were produced by immunoSEQ multiplex PCR, yet TCRdb's version contains in-frame clones alone and is incomplete. Of more than 95,000 clones in the sample, more than 75% were seen once. The source material was blood. The source of these receptors is a man aged 18 to 29 in good health.

This clone has only a few counts. This chain connects TRBV10-3 to TRBJ2-5, with D possibly TRBD2 on 5 matching bases. V was trimmed by 2 bases and J by 4 bases, leaving 17 bases between them. The CDR3 has 16 amino acids. CDR1 and CDR2 (germline): ENHRY, SYGVKD. The CDR3 sequence is CAISERVGEGRETQYF. As DNA, the CDR3 is TGTGCCATCAGTGAGAGGGTGGGAGAGGGCCGAGAGACCCAGTACTTC.

CDR3 DNA sequence: TGTGCCAGCAGCCCGCCGGGACAGGGGATATACGAGCAGTACTTC. It specifies CASSPPGQGIYEQYF. The chain carries TRBV5-4 and TRBJ2-7, with TRBD1 matching over 10 bases. Germline trimming cut 4 bases from V and 4 bases from J; bases unmatched to any gene: 8. CDR1 is SGHNT, CDR2 YYREEE, per germline (reference sequence). CDR3 length equals 15 residues. Drawing the rest from reference TRBV5-4 and TRBJ2-7, the complete variable domain is ETGVTQSPTHLIKTRGQQVTLRCSSQSGHNTVSWYQQALGQGPQFIFQYYREEENGRGNFPPRFSGLQFPNYSSELNVNALELDDSALYLCASSPPGQGIYEQYFGPGTRLTVT.

V usage is TRBV7-7 and J usage is TRBJ2-2, with 12 positions matching TRBD2. The CDR3 has 17 amino acids. The germline gives CDR1 SSHAT, CDR2 FNYEAQ (reference sequence). V shed 7 bases and J 4 bases; nucleotides not matched to a gene: 10. CDR3 amino acids: CASTPRRGLAGTGELFF. For the CDR3, the DNA is TGTGCCAGCACCCCCCGTAGGGGACTAGCGGGCACCGGGGAGCTGTTTTTT.

The chain is built from TRBV30 and TRBJ2-7; 10 bases agree with TRBD1. The CDR3 spans 14 residues. V gave up 2 bases and J gave up 3 bases; unmatched junction bases: 4. Germline assignment: CDR1 GTSNPN and CDR2 SVGIG (reference sequence). DNA of the CDR3: TGTGCCTGGAGTCCCGGGACAGGGGTCTACGAGCAGTACTTC. The encoded protein is CAWSPGTGVYEQYF.

The CDR3 nucleotides read TGTGCCAGCAGTCAAACAGGGGTGGGAGAGACCCAGTACTTC. Residues: CASSQTGVGETQYF. This chain joins TRBV5-4 and TRBJ2-5, with 7 bases lining up with TRBD1. V dropped 5 bases and J dropped 4; count of bases not matched to a gene: 8. Per germline, CDR1 SGHNT and CDR2 YYREEE (reference sequence). This CDR3 has 14 residues.

V is TRBV27 and J is TRBJ1-5, with 11 bases identical to TRBD1. With V trimmed by 4 bases and J by 6 bases, 5 bases remained unmatched. The CDR3 is 15 residues long. Germline-derived CDR1 and CDR2 are MNHEY and SMNVEV (reference sequence). CDR3 loop: CASSSAGQGVQPQHF. In DNA, the CDR3 is TGTGCCAGCAGTTCGGCGGGACAGGGGGTTCAGCCCCAGCATTTT.

In its sample, this clone was seen a few times. The rearrangement joins TRBV11-2 to TRBJ2-1; D is undetermined. V was clipped by 0 bases and J by 9 bases, with 9 bases between them. Germline lookup yields CDR1 SGHAT and CDR2 FQNNGV. The length of the CDR3 is 13 residues. The CDR3, as DNA: TGTGCCAGCAGCTTAGAATCGGGTGGTGAGCAGTTCTTC. Encoded protein: CASSLESGGEQFF. Full variable domain (missing parts from reference TRBV11-2 and TRBJ2-1): EAGVAQSPRYKIIEKRQSVAFWCNPISGHATLYWYQQILGQGPKLLIQFQNNGVVDDSQLPKDRFSAERLKGVDSTLKIQPAKLEDSAVYLCASSLESGGEQFFGPGTRLTVL.

This clone was observed a single time. This same CDR3 is encoded by further DNA sequences in the sample. The rearrangement links TRBV5-1 to TRBJ1-1, with D maybe TRBD1 (5 bases). V lost 1 base and J lost 3, with 7 bases in between. Per the germline V gene, CDR1 is SGHRS and CDR2 is YFSETQ. The CDR3 has 13 amino acids. Here the CDR3 DNA reads TGCGCCAGCAGCTTGCGGGGGGACACTGAAGCTTTCTTT. Protein product: CASSLRGDTEAFF.

The gene calls are TRBV9 and TRBJ1-2, with D unresolved. Trimming took off 0 bases at V and 4 bases at J, with 7 bases between the two ends. Germline loops: CDR1 SGDLS, CDR2 YYNGEE. The CDR3 has 13 residues. CDR3 residues: CASSVDNSYGYTF. As DNA, the CDR3 is TGTGCCAGCAGCGTAGATAACAGCTATGGCTACACCTTC. Combining the CDR3 with reference TRBV9 and TRBJ1-2 gives the whole variable domain DSGVTQTPKHLITATGQRVTLRCSPRSGDLSVYWYQQSLDQGLQFLIQYYNGEERAKGNILERFSAQQFPDLHSELNLSSLELGDSALYFCASSVDNSYGYTFGSGTRLTVV.

V usage is TRBV9 and J usage is TRBJ1-1; D unresolved. The V gene lost 0 bases and the J gene lost 4 bases, with 10 bases spanning the gap. Germline V gives CDR1 SGDLS, CDR2 YYNGEE. This CDR3 region has 14 residues. The CDR3 is CASSVESSATEAFF. In DNA form, the CDR3 reads TGTGCCAGCAGCGTAGAGTCCTCCGCCACTGAAGCTTTCTTT.

The J gene is TRBJ1-5, the V gene TRBV9, with TRBD1 as a possible D gene (5 bases). V lost 4 bases and J 2 bases, leaving 13 bases between the germline ends. Germline CDR1 SGDLS, CDR2 YYNGEE. The CDR3 has 15 amino acids. The CDR3 bases are TGTGCCAGCAGCTCTGGGGTGGGACGCAATCAGCCCCAGCATTTT. Protein: CASSSGVGRNQPQHF.

CDR3 DNA sequence: TGTGCCAGCACCTTTAGTGGGGACTCAGACTATGGCTACACCTTC. Translating it yields CASTFSGDSDYGYTF. The chain couples TRBV9 to TRBJ1-2; maybe TRBD1 (5 bases). This CDR3 contains 15 residues. V shed 6 bases and J shed 3 bases, with 18 bases lying between them. From germline, CDR1 is SGDLS and CDR2 YYNGEE.

The V call is TRBV4-1, the J call TRBJ2-1; 10 nucleotides align to TRBD2. CDR3 length: 18 residues. The trim removed 0 bases at V and 7 bases at J, leaving 12 bases unmatched. CDR1 MGHRA and CDR2 YSYEKL come from the germline V gene. CDR3 nucleotides: TGCGCCAGCAGCCAAGATTTGGGTCCTAGCGGGAGATATAATGAGCAGTTCTTC. Residues: CASSQDLGPSGRYNEQFF.

The rearrangement links TRBV7-9 to TRBJ2-2; 11 bases are a match to TRBD1. Germline-derived CDR1 and CDR2 are SEHNR and FQNEAQ (reference sequence). V was clipped by 2 bases and J by 6 bases; unmatched bases: 14. CDR3 size: 19 residues. CDR3 in DNA: TGTGCCAGCAGCTTAAACCATCTAGGGGGACAGGGGGAAGCCGGGGAGCTGTTTTTT. It specifies CASSLNHLGGQGEAGELFF.

This clone was counted a single time. The rearrangement uses TRBV4-1 and TRBJ2-5; possibly TRBD1 or TRBD2 for D (6 bases each). The CDR3 spans 13 residues. V was clipped by 4 bases and J by 4 bases, with 10 bases between them. Germline V gene lookup returns CDR1 MGHRA and CDR2 YSYEKL. This CDR3 is CASSPRGVETQYF. The CDR3 DNA is TGCGCCAGCAGCCCGAGGGGGGTAGAGACCCAGTACTTC.

The rearrangement uses TRBV25-1 and TRBJ1-1, with unresolved D. The length of the CDR3 is 11 residues. The V gene's germline CDR1 is MGHDK and CDR2 SYGVNS. V was cut by 6 bases and J by 8 bases, with 10 bases left in between. CDR3 amino acids: CASRNPQEAFF. The CDR3 nucleotides are TGTGCCAGCAGAAACCCCCAGGAAGCTTTCTTT. The full variable domain, with the rest looked up from reference TRBV25-1 and TRBJ1-1, is EADIYQTPRYLVIGTGKKITLECSQTMGHDKMYWYQQDPGMELHLIHYSYGVNSTEKGDLSSESTVSRIRTEHFPLTLESARPSHTSQYLCASRNPQEAFFGQGTRLTVV.

In DNA form, the CDR3 reads TGTGCCAGCAGTGAAGCTTTGGGGCATGGCTACACCTTC. This sequence encodes CASSEALGHGYTF. This chain links TRBV6-1 with TRBJ1-2, with a tentative D call TRBD1 (5 bases). V was cut by 0 bases and J by 6 bases, with 8 bases left in between. CDR1 is MNHNS, CDR2 SASEGT, per germline. The CDR3 loop spans 13 amino acids.

The chain has TRBV12-3 or TRBV12-4 and TRBJ2-3, with D maybe TRBD1 (5 bases). The CDR3 consists of 12 residues. Trimming left V 6 bases short and J 3 bases short, with 7 bases between. CDR3 protein: CASRDTTDTQYF. For the CDR3, the DNA is TGTGCCAGCAGGGACACGACAGATACGCAGTATTTT.

This clone was seen once. The V gene is TRBV9, the J gene TRBJ2-1; D is ambiguous. V dropped 3 bases and J dropped 6 bases, with 7 bases sitting between them. This CDR3 is built from 12 residues. Germline V gives CDR1 SGDLS, CDR2 YYNGEE. CDR3: CASSAHFNEQFF. CDR3 coding DNA: TGTGCCAGCAGCGCCCACTTCAATGAGCAGTTCTTC.

The chain combines TRBV5-6 with TRBJ2-4, with TRBD1 as a possible D gene (5 bases). The CDR3 sequence is 15 residues long. V lost 2 bases to trimming and J lost 3 bases, with 12 bases between them. Germline CDR1 is SGHDT and CDR2 is YYEEEE. CDR3 amino acids: CASSLTGIGKNIQYF. The CDR3 DNA is TGTGCCAGCAGCTTAACAGGCATCGGCAAAAACATTCAGTACTTC. Complete variable domain (other parts from reference TRBV5-6 and TRBJ2-4): DAGVTQSPTHLIKTRGQQVTLRCSPKSGHDTVSWYQQALGQGPQFIFQYYEEEERQRGNFPDRFSGHQFPNYSSELNVNALLLGDSALYLCASSLTGIGKNIQYFGAGTRLSVL.

This chain links TRBV15 with TRBJ1-6; maybe TRBD1 (5 bases). V was clipped by 8 bases and J by 0 bases, with 14 bases between them. Per the germline V gene, CDR1 is LNHNV and CDR2 is YYDKDF (reference sequence). The CDR3 spans 16 residues. The CDR3 loop is CATAQGSSSYNSPLHF. The CDR3 DNA is TGTGCCACCGCCCAGGGCTCTAGCTCCTATAATTCACCCCTCCACTTT.

The chain recombines TRBV6-5 with TRBJ1-5; possible D gene TRBD1, 6 bases. The CDR3 is 14 amino acids. The V gene lost 2 bases and the J gene lost 4 bases, with 9 bases spanning the gap. Germline V gives CDR1 MNHEY, CDR2 SVGAGI. Written as DNA, the CDR3 is TGTGCCAGCAGTTACGACAGGAAGAATCAGCCCCAGCATTTT. Translated: CASSYDRKNQPQHF.

The chain has TRBV3-1 (or the pseudogene TRBV3-2) and TRBJ1-3, with D uncertain. Germline CDR1 and CDR2: LGHDT and YNNKEL (reference sequence). V was pared by 0 bases and J by 0 bases, with 9 bases between. This CDR3 is built from 16 residues. The CDR3 sequence: CASSQDIPTSGNTIYF. The CDR3 bases are TGTGCCAGCAGCCAAGATATCCCAACCTCTGGAAACACCATATATTTT.